What follows describes a single T cell receptor beta chain. Its matching antigen is unknown. V was cut by 8 bases and J by 6 bases, with 11 bases left in between. Germline CDR1 and CDR2: MNHNY and SVGAGI (reference sequence). This CDR3 spans 11 amino acids. This sample was included in a study of beta chain features in type 1 diabetes. Study-wide results and caveats: Moderate yet significant TCRB CDR3 shortening was seen in Type 1 diabetes patients in all four CD4+ subsets. Compared with healthy donors, patients appeared to share more similar naive, central memory and regulatory TCRB repertoires. The analysis here could not establish whether HLA type shapes TCRB rearrangement.

The study reverse transcribed the entire isolated RNA, so it sequenced expressed TCRB transcripts. Method: immunoSEQ multiplex PCR; TCRdb's copy keeps in-frame clones and lacks some. Here the sample spans about 370,000 clones, 9.6% being singletons. Researchers reported sorting CD4+ naive, central memory, regulatory and stem cell-like memory cells via CD45RO/CCR7/CD25/CD127/CD95/CD27. The J gene is TRBJ2-7, the V gene TRBV6-6; D gene uncertain. Sequenced sample: central memory CD4+ T cells from blood. The receptor comes from a man between 25 and 39 years old with type 1 diabetes. The CDR3 spells CASRAQREQYF. As DNA, the CDR3 is TGTGCCAGCCGGGCCCAACGCGAGCAGTACTTC.